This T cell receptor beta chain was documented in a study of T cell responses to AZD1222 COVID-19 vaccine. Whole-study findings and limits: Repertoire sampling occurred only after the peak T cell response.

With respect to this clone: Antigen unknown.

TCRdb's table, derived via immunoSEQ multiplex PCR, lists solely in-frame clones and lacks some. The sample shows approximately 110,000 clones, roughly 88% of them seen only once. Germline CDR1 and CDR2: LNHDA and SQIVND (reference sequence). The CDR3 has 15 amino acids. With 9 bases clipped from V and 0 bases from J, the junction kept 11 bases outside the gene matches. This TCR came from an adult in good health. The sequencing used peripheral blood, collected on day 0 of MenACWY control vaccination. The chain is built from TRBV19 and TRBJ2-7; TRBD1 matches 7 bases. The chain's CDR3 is CARRSQTGCSYEQYF. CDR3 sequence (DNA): TGTGCCAGGAGAAGCCAGACAGGGTGCTCCTACGAGCAGTACTTC.